The 18 T cell receptor beta chains listed next were all sequenced from one sample in a study of T cell repertoires in cytomegalovirus infection. TCRdb re-analysed the reads in MiXCR, keeping a single row per CDR3 protein. The sample has hundreds of thousands of distinct CDR3 sequences, approximately 24% seen once. The sample taken for sequencing was CD8+ T cells from PBMCs. These TCRs come from a human donor in good health (CMV status not recorded). Some clones in this sample may be carry-over from other donors' samples.

This chain uses TRBV6-2 or TRBV6-3 with TRBJ2-7; tentative D call: TRBD2 (5 bases). The germline V gene encodes CDR1 MNHEY and CDR2 SVGEGT. CDR3 length equals 17 residues. The CDR3 DNA reads as TGTGCCAACAGTCGACCCGTCGGCGGGCCCACTCCCTACGAGCAGTACGTC. Translated, it gives CANSRPVGGPTPYEQYV.

This clonotype was seen a few times. This sequence joins TRBV7-9 and TRBJ2-7; D could derive from TRBD1 or TRBD2 (7 bases each). The CDR3 runs 16 residues. Trimming took 5 bases from V and 2 from J, leaving 19 bases between them. CDR1 is SEHNR, CDR2 FQNEAQ, per germline (reference sequence). The CDR3 protein is CASSGRDSQGTYEQYV. For the CDR3, the DNA is TGTGCCAGCAGCGGGAGGGACAGTCAAGGGACCTACGAGCAGTACGTC.

The chain recombines TRBV20-1 with TRBJ1-2; 8 positions agree with TRBD1. This CDR3 has 14 residues. With 3 bases clipped from V and 8 bases from J, the junction kept 11 bases outside the gene matches. Germline CDR1 DFQATT, CDR2 SNEGSKA (reference sequence). The CDR3 loop is CSARDPDRGYGYTF. The CDR3 DNA reads as TGCAGTGCTAGGGACCCCGACAGGGGTTACGGCTACACCTTC.

This chain connects TRBV28 to TRBJ1-2; 8 nucleotides match TRBD1. With 5 bases clipped from V and 5 bases from J, the junction kept 19 bases outside the gene matches. The CDR3 is 18 amino acids. CDR1 and CDR2 (germline): MDHEN, SYDVKM. The CDR3 is CASSPTIRWDHRGYGYTF. CDR3 nucleotides: TGTGCCAGCAGTCCGACCATCAGGTGGGACCACAGGGGGTATGGCTACACCTTC.

This clonotype was seen at least ten times. This chain connects TRBV7-2 to TRBJ1-1, with a tentative D call TRBD1 (5 bases). CDR3 length: 15 amino acids. CDR1 is SGHTA, CDR2 FQGNSA, per germline. Trimming stripped 3 bases from V and 1 base from J, with 12 bases between. In DNA, the CDR3 is TGTGCCAGCAGCTTTGACAGTTGGGAGAACACTGAAGCTTTCTTT. Translated: CASSFDSWENTEAFF.

The chain recombines TRBV14 with TRBJ1-2; TRBD1 is a possible D gene (5 bases). Trimming left V 0 bases short and J 8 bases short, with 31 bases between. The length of the CDR3 is 20 residues. CDR1 SGHDN and CDR2 FVKESK come from the germline V gene. The CDR3 spells CASSQDDRQGFLQRVRGYTF. The CDR3 nucleotides read TGTGCCAGCAGCCAAGATGATCGTCAGGGATTCTTACAAAGGGTGCGAGGCTACACCTTC.

This clonotype has more than one count but fewer than ten. This chain's CDR3 is CASSSGVSRGQGAPNEQFF. The CDR3 region has the DNA TGTGCCAGCAGCTCCGGGGTTAGTAGGGGACAGGGGGCCCCCAATGAGCAGTTCTTC. This sequence joins TRBV11-3 and TRBJ2-1, with TRBD1 identical over 12 bases. V gave up 4 bases and J gave up 6 bases; unmatched junction bases: 16. Germline V CDR1 and CDR2: SGHNT, YENEEA. CDR3 length: 19 amino acids.

This chain connects TRBV20-1 to TRBJ2-1, with 7 bases fitting TRBD1. Germline CDR1 DFQATT, CDR2 SNEGSKA (reference sequence). With V trimmed by 0 bases and J by 6 bases, 11 bases remained unmatched. This CDR3 comprises 16 residues. This chain's CDR3 is CSARDGKGAFPNEQFF. As DNA, the CDR3 is TGCAGTGCTAGAGATGGCAAGGGGGCCTTCCCCAATGAGCAGTTCTTC.

J is TRBJ2-2 and V is TRBV2; 11 nucleotides match TRBD1. The CDR3 length is 14 residues. Looked up from germline, CDR1 is SNHLY and CDR2 is FYNNEI. Unmatched junction bases numbered 6, after V lost 8 bases and J lost 7 bases. The CDR3 DNA sequence: TGTGCCAGCCGGACAGGGGGCGCGGGCGGGGAGCTGTTTTTT. This sequence encodes CASRTGGAGGELFF.

This clonotype was observed many times. J is TRBJ1-1 and V is TRBV12-3 or TRBV12-4, with D uncertain. Trimming took 3 bases from V and 6 from J, leaving 20 bases between them. This CDR3 comprises 16 residues. The CDR3 nucleotides are TGTGCCAGCAGTTTCCAGGTATTGAGGAGAGTCGCTGAAGCTTTCTTT. It is translated as CASSFQVLRRVAEAFF.

This clonotype was seen a handful of times. The rearrangement links TRBV12-3 or TRBV12-4 to TRBJ2-3; D perhaps matches TRBD2 (6 bases). V was clipped by 5 bases and J by 6 bases, with 15 bases between them. CDR3 length equals 14 residues. CDR3 residues: CASSPGLPSDTQYF. CDR3 bases: TGTGCCAGCAGTCCGGGACTCCCATCCGATACGCAGTATTTT.

This clonotype came up many times. The rearrangement links TRBV6-5 to TRBJ2-3; 7 bases align to TRBD2. Per germline, CDR1 MNHEY and CDR2 SVGAGI. This CDR3 is built from 16 residues. Trimming removed 0 bases from V and 3 bases from J; junction bases left unmatched: 6. Written as DNA, the CDR3 is TGTGCCAGCAGTTACTCCCCCGGGCGGGGGACAGATACGCAGTATTTT. Its protein product is CASSYSPGRGTDTQYF.

There are a few counts of this clonotype. The chain has TRBV28 and TRBJ1-5; D may be TRBD1 (6 bases). The germline V gene encodes CDR1 MDHEN and CDR2 SYDVKM. This CDR3 contains 15 residues. V lost 8 bases and J lost 2, with 16 bases in between. The CDR3 nucleotides read TGTGCCAGCGGCCCTTTTGGGGGCGGCAATCAGCCCCAGCATTTT. It codes for CASGPFGGGNQPQHF.

The rearrangement joins TRBV12-3 or TRBV12-4 to TRBJ1-2, with 9 bases matching TRBD1. J was trimmed by 4 bases and V by 7 bases; bases with no gene match: 4. The CDR3 runs to 13 residues. The CDR3 bases are TGTGCCAGCACCCGGACAGGGGTCTATGGCTACACCTTC. Protein: CASTRTGVYGYTF.

About this clonotype: This may be a read error, as it is one base from a much larger clone. J is TRBJ2-5 and V is TRBV7-2; D is perhaps TRBD1 (6 bases). The CDR3 extends over 16 amino acids. Deletions cut 5 bases from V and 4 bases from J, with 20 bases between. Looked up from germline, CDR1 is SGHTA and CDR2 is FQGNSA. Here the CDR3 reads CASSGWTVGLGETQYF. As DNA, the CDR3 is TGTGCCAGCAGCGGCTGGACAGTGGGCCTTGGAGAGACCCAGTACTTC.

The rearrangement links TRBV4-1 to TRBJ2-1; no clear D gene. The CDR3 is 17 residues long. V was clipped by 3 bases and J by 0 bases, with 15 bases between them. Germline lookup yields CDR1 MGHRA and CDR2 YSYEKL. The CDR3 DNA sequence: TGCGCCAGCAGCCATCCGACTGCCAGGAGCTCCTACAATGAGCAGTTCTTC. Translation: CASSHPTARSSYNEQFF.

This rearrangement joins TRBV14 to TRBJ2-5, with 8 nucleotides matching TRBD2. CDR3 length equals 17 residues. V was pared by 3 bases and J by 0 bases, with 9 bases of the junction left unmatched. Per the germline V gene, CDR1 is SGHDN and CDR2 is FVKESK. CDR3 DNA sequence: TGTGCCAGCAGCCAGAGCAGCGGGGGACCGTACCAAGAGACCCAGTACTTC. Amino acids: CASSQSSGGPYQETQYF. The complete variable domain, with remaining parts taken from reference TRBV14 and TRBJ2-5, reads EAGVTQFPSHSVIEKGQTVTLRCDPISGHDNLYWYRRVMGKEIKFLLHFVKESKQDESGMPNNRFLAERTGGTYSTLKVQPAELEDSGVYFCASSQSSGGPYQETQYFGPGTRLLVL.

This clonotype was detected only a few times. The V and J genes are TRBV20-1 and TRBJ2-2; 7 positions agree with TRBD1. The CDR3 extends over 13 amino acids. Germline loops: CDR1 DFQATT, CDR2 SNEGSKA (reference sequence). In nucleotides, the CDR3 is TGCACAGGACAGGCCGCGAACACCGGGGAGCTGTTTTTT. This encodes CTGQAANTGELFF.